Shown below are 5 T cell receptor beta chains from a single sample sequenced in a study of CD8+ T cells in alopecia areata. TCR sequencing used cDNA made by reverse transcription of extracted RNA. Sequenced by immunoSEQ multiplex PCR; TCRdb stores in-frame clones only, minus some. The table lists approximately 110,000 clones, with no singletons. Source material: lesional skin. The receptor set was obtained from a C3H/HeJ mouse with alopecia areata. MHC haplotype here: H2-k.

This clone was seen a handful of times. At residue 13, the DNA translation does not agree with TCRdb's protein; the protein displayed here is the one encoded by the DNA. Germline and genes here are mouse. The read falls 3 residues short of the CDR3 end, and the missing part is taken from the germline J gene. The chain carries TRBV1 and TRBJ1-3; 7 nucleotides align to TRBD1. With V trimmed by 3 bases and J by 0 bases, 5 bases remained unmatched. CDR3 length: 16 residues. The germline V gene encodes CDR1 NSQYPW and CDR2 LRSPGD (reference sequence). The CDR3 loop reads CTCSAPGQSSGNTLYF. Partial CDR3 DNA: TGCACCTGCAGTGCGCCGGGACAGAGTTCTGGAAATACG.

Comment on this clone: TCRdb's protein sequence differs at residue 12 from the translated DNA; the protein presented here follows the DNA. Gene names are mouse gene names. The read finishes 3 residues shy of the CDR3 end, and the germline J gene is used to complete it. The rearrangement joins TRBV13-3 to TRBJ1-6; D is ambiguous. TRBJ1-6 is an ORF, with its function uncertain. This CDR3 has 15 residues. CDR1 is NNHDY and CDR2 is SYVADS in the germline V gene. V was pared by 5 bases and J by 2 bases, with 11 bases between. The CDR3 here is CASSHDIPYNSPLYF. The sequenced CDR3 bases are TGTGCCAGCAGCCACGACATACCCTATAATTCGCCC.

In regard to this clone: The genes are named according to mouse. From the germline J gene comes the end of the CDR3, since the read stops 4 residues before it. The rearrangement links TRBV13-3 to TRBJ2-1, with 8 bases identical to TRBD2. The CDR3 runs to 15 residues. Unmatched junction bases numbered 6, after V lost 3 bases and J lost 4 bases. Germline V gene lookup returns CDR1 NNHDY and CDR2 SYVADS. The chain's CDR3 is CASSGSTGVYAEQFF. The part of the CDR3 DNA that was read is TGTGCCAGCAGTGGTTCGACTGGGGTGTATGCT.

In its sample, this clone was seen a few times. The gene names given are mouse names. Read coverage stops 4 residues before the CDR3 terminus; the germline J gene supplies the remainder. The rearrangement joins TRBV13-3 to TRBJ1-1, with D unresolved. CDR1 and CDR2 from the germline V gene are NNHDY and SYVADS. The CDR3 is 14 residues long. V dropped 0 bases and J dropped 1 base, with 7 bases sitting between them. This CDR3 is CASSDAVRNTEVFF. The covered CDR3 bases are TGTGCCAGCAGTGATGCGGTCAGAAACACA.

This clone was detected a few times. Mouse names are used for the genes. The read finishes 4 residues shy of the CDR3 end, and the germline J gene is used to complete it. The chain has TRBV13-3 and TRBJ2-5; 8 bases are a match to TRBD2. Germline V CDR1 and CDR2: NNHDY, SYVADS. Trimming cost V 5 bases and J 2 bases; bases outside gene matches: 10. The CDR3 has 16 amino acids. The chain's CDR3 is CASSGSSWGAQDTQYF. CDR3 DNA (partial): TGTGCCAGCAGCGGCTCTTCCTGGGGGGCCCAAGAC. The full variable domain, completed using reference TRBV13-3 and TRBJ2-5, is EAAVTQSPRSKVAVTGGKVTLSCHQTNNHDYMYWYRQDTGHGLRLIHYSYVADSTEKGDIPDGYKASRPSQENFSLILELASLSQTAVYFCASSGSSWGAQDTQYFGPGTRLLVL.